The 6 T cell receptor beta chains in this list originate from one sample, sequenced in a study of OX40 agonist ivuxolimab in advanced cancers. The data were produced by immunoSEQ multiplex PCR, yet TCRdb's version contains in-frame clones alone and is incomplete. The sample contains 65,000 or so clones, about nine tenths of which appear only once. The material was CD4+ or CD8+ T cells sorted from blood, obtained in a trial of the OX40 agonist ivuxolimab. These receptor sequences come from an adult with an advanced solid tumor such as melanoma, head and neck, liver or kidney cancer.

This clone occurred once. The CDR3 here is CAIRGTGGRSNYGYTF. In nucleotides, the CDR3 is TGTGCCATCAGGGGGACAGGGGGTCGGTCAAACTATGGCTACACCTTC. The genes are TRBV10-3 and TRBJ1-2, with 11 bases identical to TRBD1. This CDR3 has 16 residues. J gave up 2 bases and V 6 bases, and 8 bases lay outside the gene matches. The germline CDR1 and CDR2 sequences are ENHRY and SYGVKD.

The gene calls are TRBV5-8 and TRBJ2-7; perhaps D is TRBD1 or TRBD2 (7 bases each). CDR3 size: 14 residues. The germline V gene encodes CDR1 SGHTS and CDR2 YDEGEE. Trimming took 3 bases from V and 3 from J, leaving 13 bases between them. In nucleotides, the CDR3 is TGTGCCAGCAGCTGGGGAGGGGGCCACTACGAGCAGTACTTC. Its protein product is CASSWGGGHYEQYF. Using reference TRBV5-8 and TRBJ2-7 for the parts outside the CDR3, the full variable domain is EAGVTQSPTHLIKTRGQQATLRCSPISGHTSVYWYQQALGLGLQFLLWYDEGEERNRGNFPPRFSGRQFPNYSSELNVNALELEDSALYLCASSWGGGHYEQYFGPGTRLTVT.

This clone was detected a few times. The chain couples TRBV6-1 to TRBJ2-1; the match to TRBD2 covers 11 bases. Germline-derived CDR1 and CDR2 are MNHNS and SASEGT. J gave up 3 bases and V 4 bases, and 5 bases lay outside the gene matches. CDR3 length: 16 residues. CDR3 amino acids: CASSGGLADFYNEQFF. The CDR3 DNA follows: TGTGCCAGCAGTGGGGGACTAGCGGACTTCTACAATGAGCAGTTCTTC.

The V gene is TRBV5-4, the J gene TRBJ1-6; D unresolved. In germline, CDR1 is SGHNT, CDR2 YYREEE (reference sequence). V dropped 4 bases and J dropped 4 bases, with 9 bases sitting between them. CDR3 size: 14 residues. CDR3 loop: CASSQDLYNSPLHF. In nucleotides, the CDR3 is TGTGCCAGCAGCCAAGACCTTTATAATTCACCCCTCCACTTT.

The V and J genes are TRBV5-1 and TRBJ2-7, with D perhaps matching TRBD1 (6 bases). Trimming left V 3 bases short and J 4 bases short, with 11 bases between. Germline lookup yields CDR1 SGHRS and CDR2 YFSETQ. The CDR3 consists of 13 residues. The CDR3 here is CASSSVTGYEQYF. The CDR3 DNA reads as TGCGCCAGCAGCTCGGTGACAGGTTACGAGCAGTACTTC.

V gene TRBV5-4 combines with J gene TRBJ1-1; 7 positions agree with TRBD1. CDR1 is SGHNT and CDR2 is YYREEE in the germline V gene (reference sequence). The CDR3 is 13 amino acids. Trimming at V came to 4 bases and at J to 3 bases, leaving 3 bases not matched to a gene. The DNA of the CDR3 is TGTGCCAGCAGCCAGGGGGTTGACACTGAAGCTTTCTTT. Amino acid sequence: CASSQGVDTEAFF.